This entry describes one TCR beta chain. The antigen is unknown. The primer mix had 60 Vbeta and 13 Jbeta primers. Libraries were prepared by immunoSEQ multiplex PCR; TCRdb keeps only in-frame clonotypes and omits some of them. This sample has over 150,000 clones, with 75% to 90% found just once. The V end lost 6 bases, the J end lost 4 bases, and 18 bases lay between the germline ends. In germline, CDR1 is ENHRY, CDR2 SYGVKD. The CDR3 is 16 residues long. The data were taken from a study of cytomegalovirus exposure and HLA in healthy donors. On the study more broadly: Among the roughly 400 donors who were genotyped, around 77% fell in the genetic ancestry cluster that is associated with self-reported Caucasian donors. General study points: In a later analysis, common viral pathogens appeared linked to several of the most significant clusters. Among donors in an Asian-associated ancestry cluster, a later analysis reportedly found fewer N-insertions than the roughly 610-donor mean. There was a cluster of highly shared sequence variants that was likely a sequencing artifact.

The V gene is TRBV10-3, the J gene TRBJ2-2; weak D call: TRBD1 (6 bases). The sequenced sample was PBMCs. This clonotype was sampled from a girl aged 2 to 9 in good health and CMV-seropositive. CDR3 in amino acids: CAIRGVQGLGTGELFF. Written as DNA, the CDR3 is TGTGCCATCAGGGGGGTCCAGGGGCTCGGCACCGGGGAGCTGTTTTTT.